This TCR beta chain is drawn from a study of blood T cell repertoires in COVID-19. Overall study: Samples taken during acute and convalescent COVID-19 were collected in the United States, Italy and Spain. From T cells, B-cell-depleted T cells, or PBMCs came the material, which was cDNA or gDNA.

Germline values: CDR1 MDHEN, CDR2 SYDVKM. Between the trimmed V and J ends, which lost 3 bases and 9 bases, there was a span of 9 bases. The CDR3 covers 12 residues. Original processing notes: Amplification of reference gene primers provided the estimated nucleated cell counts. Sequenced by immunoSEQ multiplex PCR; TCRdb stores in-frame clones only, minus some. The V and J calls and clone size come from that table; D and trimming were worked out from the DNA. The repertoire includes 250,000 to 300,000 clones, around 81% of them detected once, and 2.5% to 3% sits in the top ten. This chain links TRBV28 with TRBJ1-5; D ambiguous. This clonotype was sampled from a woman aged 55-69 years with active or convalescent COVID-19. Sequencing input: peripheral blood. The CDR3 reads CASSLQARPQHF. The CDR3 bases are TGTGCCAGCAGTTTGCAGGCCCGGCCCCAGCATTTT.